This record looks at one TCR beta chain sequence and its context. The sample comes from a study of T cell changes during pregnancy in multiple sclerosis. V dropped 1 base and J dropped 8 bases, with 18 bases sitting between them. CDR3 length: 15 amino acids. In germline, CDR1 is SGHRS, CDR2 YFSETQ. Some clones are missing from TCRdb's copy, which holds only in-frame ones; the method was immunoSEQ multiplex PCR. Here the sample spans about 38,000 clones, 94% being singletons. This sample comprised CD4+ T cells from peripheral blood mononuclear cells, obtained in the second trimester of pregnancy. The sequence came from a female donor with multiple sclerosis, enrolled in a pregnancy study. The J gene is TRBJ1-2, the V gene TRBV5-1, with D possibly matching TRBD1 (6 bases). In DNA form, the CDR3 reads TGCGCCAGCAGCTTGAAGGGACACGGGACGGAGGGCTACACCTTC. Encoded protein: CASSLKGHGTEGYTF.